This record covers a single T cell receptor beta chain. This sample was taken from a study of T cell repertoires in ileal Crohn's disease. Here immunoSEQ multiplex PCR was the method, and the copy in TCRdb shows in-frame clones only, minus some. The sample lists 4,500 to 5,500 clones; about four fifths were seen once. The sample's time point: neoterminal ileum biopsy at postoperative endoscopy, about 6 months after surgery. V was pared by 0 bases and J by 5 bases, with 5 bases between. Per germline, CDR1 SGHDN and CDR2 FVKESK. The length of the CDR3 is 13 residues. The chain carries TRBV14 and TRBJ1-5; no reliable D call. The sequence was obtained from an adult with Crohn's disease. Sequenced: ileal tissue. CDR3: CASSQDYHQPQHF. The DNA for the CDR3 is TGTGCCAGCAGCCAAGACTACCATCAGCCCCAGCATTTT.